The clone carrying this TCR beta chain has more than one count but fewer than ten. Its antigen is unknown. TCRbeta library preparation incorporated unique molecular identifiers. TCRdb re-analysed the PCR reads in MiXCR, keeping a single row per CDR3 protein. The table has 30,000 or so distinct CDR3 sequences, approximately 6.9% seen once; the top ten hold 27%. The record originates from a study of T-cell reconstitution after alpha-beta-depleted transplantation in children. Overall study results and limits: The study reportedly traced alpha-beta T cells about two months after transplant to several hundred expanded graft clones. Newly produced T cells mostly accounted for T-cell counts and diversity one year post-transplant. Elevated TCRbeta diversity at day 60 was traced, in some patients, to surviving recipient T cells and thymic progenitors.

Unmatched junction bases numbered 6, after V lost 1 base and J lost 3 bases. This CDR3 region has 15 residues. Germline V gene sequence: CDR1 SEHNR, CDR2 FQNEAQ (reference sequence). The TCR sequence derives from a child younger than two who had a stem cell transplant for acute myeloid leukemia, so the T cells may come from the graft donor. This rearrangement joins TRBV7-9 to TRBJ2-7, with 7 positions matching TRBD1. This material consisted of peripheral blood, taken 60 days after TCRalphabeta/CD19-depleted stem cell transplant. This CDR3 is CASSLEGAYLYEQYF. The CDR3 DNA is TGTGCCAGCAGCTTAGAGGGGGCTTACCTCTACGAGCAGTACTTC.